These 6 T cell receptor beta chains were all obtained from the same sample, sequenced in a study of T cells after yellow fever vaccination. In TCRdb, the 5' RACE reads were re-called with MiXCR into one record per CDR3 protein. This table has some 150,000 distinct CDR3 sequences, around 10% appearing once. The sample in question was CD8+ T cells sorted from PBMCs, obtained 15 days after the yellow fever booster vaccination. These receptors came from a man younger than 35 who received the YFV17D yellow fever vaccine.

The chain links TRBV29-1 to TRBJ1-1; 7 nucleotides align to TRBD1. The CDR3 is made up of 14 amino acids. Germline lookup yields CDR1 SQVTM and CDR2 ANQGSEA. The V gene end was trimmed by 6 bases and the J gene end by 5 bases; junction bases not matched to a gene: 12. In DNA, the CDR3 is TGCAGCGTCAACCGGGACAGCCGGGCGACTGAAGCTTTCTTT. It is translated as CSVNRDSRATEAFF.

This clonotype was seen many times. CDR3 sequence: CASSSGTDNTEAFF. CDR3 nucleotide sequence: TGTGCCAGCAGTTCCGGGACAGACAACACTGAAGCTTTCTTT. The chain combines TRBV12-3 or TRBV12-4 with TRBJ1-1, with 7 bases identical to TRBD1. V was clipped by 4 bases and J by 2 bases; unmatched bases: 4. The CDR3 loop spans 14 amino acids.

The chain employs TRBV25-1 and TRBJ2-7; 8 bases are shared with TRBD1. The CDR3 sequence is 13 residues long. Trimming removed 3 bases from V and 5 bases from J; junction bases left unmatched: 3. Germline CDR1 and CDR2: MGHDK and SYGVNS. The CDR3 DNA reads as TGTGCCAGCAGTGACAGGGGGCTCCACGAGCAGTACTTC. It codes for CASSDRGLHEQYF.

This chain connects TRBV13 to TRBJ2-3; 8 nucleotides agree with TRBD1. With V trimmed by 5 bases and J by 2 bases, 6 bases remained unmatched. The CDR3 contains 15 residues. Per germline, CDR1 PRHDT and CDR2 FYEKMQ (reference sequence). The CDR3 bases are TGTGCCAGCAGCCAGACAGGGGACAACACAGATACGCAGTATTTT. Amino acid sequence: CASSQTGDNTDTQYF.

A few counts support this clonotype. The chain uses TRBV5-1 and TRBJ1-2, with D possibly TRBD1 on 6 matching bases. The CDR3 is 15 residues long. V was cut by 4 bases and J by 6 bases, with 19 bases left in between. Germline CDR1 reads SGHRS; CDR2 reads YFSETQ. The CDR3 bases are TGCGCCAGCAGCCCGCGGGGGCCTACTTTCGATGGCTACACCTTC. Protein product: CASSPRGPTFDGYTF.

In its sample, this clonotype was seen a few times. This rearrangement joins TRBV9 to TRBJ1-2; the match to TRBD1 covers 7 bases. J gave up 3 bases and V 0 bases, and 2 bases lay outside the gene matches. The germline gives CDR1 SGDLS, CDR2 YYNGEE. The CDR3 sequence is 14 residues long. CDR3 protein: CASSVGQGDYGYTF. As DNA, the CDR3 is TGTGCCAGCAGCGTAGGACAGGGTGACTATGGCTACACCTTC.